These 22 T cell receptor beta chains came from one sample sequenced in a study of blood T cell repertoires in COVID-19. Assay: immunoSEQ multiplex PCR; the TCRdb copy retains only in-frame clones and omits some. This table has over 200,000 clones, 83% appearing once. Sequenced input: peripheral blood. These receptor sequences come from a man between 40 and 49 years old with active or convalescent COVID-19.

This clone was picked up a small number of times. The genes are TRBV27 and TRBJ2-7; 7 bases match TRBD2. V lost 3 bases, J lost 3 bases, and 5 bases stayed unmatched. The germline CDR1 and CDR2 sequences are MNHEY and SMNVEV (reference sequence). This CDR3 region has 14 residues. The DNA for the CDR3 is TGTGCCAGCAGTTTTCAGCGGGAAAACTACGAGCAGTACTTC. It specifies CASSFQRENYEQYF.

This chain connects TRBV1 to TRBJ2-7; the DNA was not used to check the table's D call, TRBD2. TRBV1 is a pseudogene locus. There are 15 residues in the CDR3. The CDR3 is CTSPRNREGTYEQYF. The CDR3 region has the DNA TGCACCAGCCCACGGAACAGGGAGGGCACCTACGAGCAGTACTTC.

The V call is TRBV24-1, the J call TRBJ1-6; no clear D. CDR3 length: 12 amino acids. From germline, CDR1 is KGHDR and CDR2 SFDVKD. Trimming shortened V by 12 bases and J by 9 bases, and 14 bases separated the two germline ends. The CDR3 DNA reads TGTGCCCCCCAGGAGGTTTTTTCACCCCTCCACTTT. Its translation is CAPQEVFSPLHF.

The V call is TRBV5-4, the J call TRBJ2-5; no definite D call. V was pared by 0 bases and J by 2 bases, with 5 bases between. The V gene's germline CDR1 is SGHNT and CDR2 YYREEE (reference sequence). The length of the CDR3 is 13 residues. The CDR3 loop is CASSLAQQETQYF. For the CDR3, the DNA is TGTGCCAGCAGCTTGGCTCAGCAAGAGACCCAGTACTTC.

J is TRBJ2-7 and V is TRBV6-5, with 9 bases identical to TRBD2. V trimming: 0 bases; J trimming: 1 base; junction bases outside the gene matches: 4. Germline-derived CDR1 and CDR2 are MNHEY and SVGAGI. The CDR3 is made up of 16 amino acids. The CDR3 coding sequence is TGTGCCAGCAGTTACTCGAGACTAGCGGAATCCTACGAGCAGTACTTC. Residues: CASSYSRLAESYEQYF.

The V and J genes are TRBV3-1 (or the pseudogene TRBV3-2) and TRBJ1-1; a possible D gene is TRBD1 (6 bases). Looked up from germline, CDR1 is LGHDT and CDR2 is YNNKEL (reference sequence). The CDR3 runs 15 residues. The V end lost 4 bases, the J end lost 0 bases, and 12 bases lay between the germline ends. CDR3 sequence (DNA): TGTGCCAGCAGCCGGGGGCGAGACGTGAACACTGAAGCTTTCTTT. It specifies CASSRGRDVNTEAFF.

The genes are TRBV29-1 and TRBJ1-1, with 12 bases that match TRBD1. Germline V gene sequence: CDR1 SQVTM, CDR2 ANQGSEA. The CDR3 totals 14 residues. The junction had 6 bases not matched to a gene; V was cut back by 6 bases and J by 4 bases. The CDR3 spells CSVPGQGAGTEAFF. The CDR3 DNA reads TGCAGCGTACCGGGACAGGGGGCTGGCACTGAAGCTTTCTTT.

This clone was seen more than once but under ten times. This chain uses TRBV30 with TRBJ1-1; D might be TRBD1 (6 bases). The CDR3 sequence is 14 residues long. Trimming shortened V by 4 bases and J by 0 bases, and 12 bases separated the two germline ends. Germline V gene lookup returns CDR1 GTSNPN and CDR2 SVGIG (reference sequence). Here the CDR3 DNA reads TGTGCCTGGAATCCGGGACAAGTGAACACTGAAGCTTTCTTT. Its protein is CAWNPGQVNTEAFF.

V and J are TRBV27 and TRBJ1-2; 8 bases fit TRBD1. This CDR3 has 13 amino acids. CDR1 MNHEY and CDR2 SMNVEV come from the germline V gene (reference sequence). V was clipped by 8 bases and J by 2 bases; unmatched bases: 4. The CDR3, as DNA: TGTGCCAGCCGGACAGGGCCAAACTATGGCTACACCTTC. Residues: CASRTGPNYGYTF.

In this sample, this clone turned up once. V gene TRBV19 combines with J gene TRBJ1-1; 10 bases map to TRBD1. J was trimmed by 1 base and V by 3 bases; bases with no gene match: 5. The CDR3 consists of 16 residues. Looked up from germline, CDR1 is LNHDA and CDR2 is SQIVND (reference sequence). The CDR3 DNA is TGTGCCAGTAGTATCCCGGGACAGGGGTCGAACACTGAAGCTTTCTTT. Translation: CASSIPGQGSNTEAFF.

This clone occurred once. V and J are TRBV6-2 or TRBV6-3 and TRBJ2-3; 10 bases line up with TRBD2. The CDR3 extends over 12 amino acids. The trim removed 5 bases at V and 14 bases at J, leaving 7 bases unmatched. Germline V gives CDR1 MNHEY, CDR2 SVGEGT. The CDR3, as DNA: TGTGCCAGCAGTAAATTAGCGGGAGGCGGGTATTTT. Translated: CASSKLAGGGYF.

This clone came up once. The chain carries TRBV20-1 and TRBJ2-1; D may be TRBD2 (6 bases). This CDR3 is 11 amino acids long. Germline values: CDR1 DFQATT, CDR2 SNEGSKA (reference sequence). Trimming stripped 2 bases from V and 8 bases from J, with 7 bases between. This chain's CDR3 is CSARWGDEQFF. The CDR3 nucleotides read TGCAGTGCTAGATGGGGGGATGAGCAGTTCTTC.

The chain employs TRBV24-1 and TRBJ2-1; TRBD2 matches 8 bases. V lost 4 bases and J lost 5; bases outside the gene matches: 3. The CDR3 extends over 14 amino acids. Germline-derived CDR1 and CDR2 are KGHDR and SFDVKD. The CDR3 DNA sequence: TGTGCCACCAGTGACCCACTAGCGGACAATGAGCAGTTCTTC. This translates into CATSDPLADNEQFF.

CDR3 bases: TGTGCCAGCAGCCCGGACTCAAACACTGAAGCTTTCTTT. Amino acids: CASSPDSNTEAFF. The chain recombines TRBV7-8 with TRBJ1-1, with D uncertain. Germline V CDR1 and CDR2: SGHVS, FQNEAQ. The V end lost 5 bases, the J end lost 2 bases, and 9 bases lay between the germline ends. The CDR3 is made up of 13 amino acids.

V usage is TRBV4-1 and J usage is TRBJ1-2, with TRBD1 matching over 7 bases. V shed 1 base and J 5 bases; nucleotides not matched to a gene: 13. The CDR3 has 17 amino acids. Germline CDR1 reads MGHRA; CDR2 reads YSYEKL. CDR3 amino acids: CASSQGRGGGLRYGYTF. The CDR3 DNA is TGCGCCAGCAGCCAAGGTAGAGGAGGGGGCTTACGGTATGGCTACACCTTC.

V is TRBV28 and J is TRBJ1-1; D is ambiguous. Germline V lookup: CDR1 MDHEN, CDR2 SYDVKM. This CDR3 is 15 amino acids long. Between the trimmed V and J ends, which lost 5 bases and 5 bases, there was a span of 18 bases. CDR3 residues: CASSPYPERATEAFF. In nucleotides, the CDR3 is TGTGCCAGCAGTCCCTATCCGGAGCGTGCTACTGAAGCTTTCTTT.

This clone showed up just once. The chain carries TRBV19 and TRBJ2-1; D unresolved. CDR1 and CDR2 from the germline V gene are LNHDA and SQIVND (reference sequence). The CDR3 consists of 15 residues. V was cut by 5 bases and J by 8 bases, with 19 bases left in between. The CDR3 loop is CASSPQSVGRDEQFF. DNA of the CDR3: TGTGCCAGTAGTCCCCAAAGTGTTGGGCGAGATGAGCAGTTCTTC.

This clone was seen a handful of times. V is TRBV12-2 and J is TRBJ2-3; TRBD2, the D gene given by the table, was not confirmed from the DNA. TRBV12-2 is a known pseudogene. The CDR3 consists of 13 residues. CDR3 sequence: CASRYPGGDTQYF. DNA of the CDR3: TGTGCAAGTCGCTACCCCGGGGGGGATACGCAGTATTTT.

The V call is TRBV19, the J call TRBJ1-5; 7 bases line up with TRBD1. The germline V gene encodes CDR1 LNHDA and CDR2 SQIVND (reference sequence). Unmatched junction bases numbered 11, after V lost 8 bases and J lost 4 bases. This CDR3 has 15 residues. The DNA of the CDR3 is TGTGCCAGTCGATATCTGACAGGGCAGAATCAGCCCCAGCATTTT. Its translation is CASRYLTGQNQPQHF.

The chain joins TRBV6-1 to TRBJ2-7; D call uncertain. In germline, CDR1 is MNHNS, CDR2 SASEGT. CDR3 length: 13 amino acids. Trimming cost V 2 bases and J 2 bases, with 7 bases left between them. CDR3 nucleotides: TGTGCCAGCAGTGAATTTACAGCCTACGAGCAGTACTTC. Residues: CASSEFTAYEQYF.

This clone was counted a few times. The V and J genes are TRBV11-3 and TRBJ1-1; D possibly corresponds to TRBD1 (5 bases). This CDR3 region has 14 residues. Germline V gives CDR1 SGHNT, CDR2 YENEEA. Trimming took 0 bases from V and 6 from J, leaving 11 bases between them. The CDR3 sequence: CASSLDWRDAEAFF. CDR3 in DNA: TGTGCCAGCAGCTTAGATTGGAGGGACGCTGAAGCTTTCTTT. Based on the CDR3 plus reference TRBV11-3 and TRBJ1-1, the full variable domain is EAGVVQSPRYKIIEKKQPVAFWCNPISGHNTLYWYLQNLGQGPELLIRYENEEAVDDSQLPKDRFSAERLKGVDSTLKIQPAELGDSAVYLCASSLDWRDAEAFFGQGTRLTVV.

The chain has TRBV2 and TRBJ1-1, with D unclear. Germline lookup yields CDR1 SNHLY and CDR2 FYNNEI. The germline V and J ends were trimmed by 8 bases and 3 bases, with 16 bases remaining between them. The CDR3 runs to 14 residues. Here the CDR3 DNA reads TGTGCCAGCCTCTTAACTCGCGGGGACACTGAAGCTTTCTTT. Translated: CASLLTRGDTEAFF.